Shown below are 22 T cell receptor beta chains from a single sample sequenced in a study of blood T cell repertoires in COVID-19. Repertoires were generated with immunoSEQ multiplex PCR, while TCRdb's copy carries only in-frame clones and drops some. Of around 260,000 clones in the sample, about 90% were seen once. The sequenced material came from peripheral blood. The receptors here all came from a person aged 18-35 years with COVID-19, enrolled during active disease.

The chain uses TRBV7-9 and TRBJ1-2; D perhaps matches TRBD1 (6 bases). The CDR3 sequence is 15 residues long. From germline, CDR1 is SEHNR and CDR2 FQNEAQ (reference sequence). Trimming left V 5 bases short and J 0 bases short, with 13 bases between. CDR3 region: CASSPGDISNYGYTF. In DNA, the CDR3 is TGTGCCAGCAGCCCAGGGGACATTTCTAACTATGGCTACACCTTC.

This chain joins TRBV4-1 and TRBJ1-1; TRBD1 is a possible D gene (6 bases). The CDR3 loop spans 16 amino acids. The V end lost 3 bases, the J end lost 0 bases, and 14 bases lay between the germline ends. Germline CDR1 MGHRA, CDR2 YSYEKL. The CDR3 loop reads CASSHPLTGLNTEAFF. The CDR3 DNA reads as TGCGCCAGCAGCCATCCTCTTACAGGGCTGAACACTGAAGCTTTCTTT.

The sample holds one count of this clone. The chain combines TRBV18 with TRBJ2-7, with D maybe TRBD2 (6 bases). Germline CDR1 is KGHSH and CDR2 is LQKENI. V shed 0 bases and J shed 4 bases, with 13 bases lying between them. The CDR3 has 15 amino acids. CDR3 region: CASSPPARAGYEQYF. CDR3 DNA: TGTGCCAGCTCACCACCCGCCAGGGCGGGGTACGAGCAGTACTTC.

The chain joins TRBV20-1 to TRBJ2-1; 10 bases agree with TRBD2. Germline assignment: CDR1 DFQATT and CDR2 SNEGSKA (reference sequence). This CDR3 has 15 residues. Losses at the gene ends were 3 bases for V and 8 bases for J; bases not matched to a gene: 10. In DNA, the CDR3 is TGCAGTGCTAGTCTCCTAGCGGGAGCGTATGATGAGCAGTTCTTC. As protein: CSASLLAGAYDEQFF.

V usage is TRBV5-4 and J usage is TRBJ2-5; 8 positions agree with TRBD2. CDR3 size: 14 residues. Looked up from germline, CDR1 is SGHNT and CDR2 is YYREEE (reference sequence). With V trimmed by 3 bases and J by 3 bases, 4 bases remained unmatched. The CDR3 here is CASSSPTSEETQYF. CDR3 DNA sequence: TGTGCCAGCAGCTCACCGACTAGCGAAGAGACCCAGTACTTC. Full variable domain (missing parts from reference TRBV5-4 and TRBJ2-5): ETGVTQSPTHLIKTRGQQVTLRCSSQSGHNTVSWYQQALGQGPQFIFQYYREEENGRGNFPPRFSGLQFPNYSSELNVNALELDDSALYLCASSSPTSEETQYFGPGTRLLVL.

The chain recombines TRBV29-1 with TRBJ2-1, with 9 bases fitting TRBD1. The V gene end was trimmed by 7 bases and the J gene end by 9 bases; junction bases not matched to a gene: 10. The CDR3 totals 13 residues. Per the germline V gene, CDR1 is SQVTM and CDR2 is ANQGSEA. The CDR3 region has the DNA TGCAGCGCCGTGACAGGGGGGAAGGGTGAGCAGTTCTTC. This encodes CSAVTGGKGEQFF.

The CDR3 is CSAQGTGKRETQYF. The CDR3 DNA follows: TGCAGCGCCCAGGGGACAGGGAAGCGCGAGACCCAGTACTTC. The chain combines TRBV29-1 with TRBJ2-5, with 9 bases identical to TRBD1. The CDR3 extends over 14 amino acids. Germline V gene sequence: CDR1 SQVTM, CDR2 ANQGSEA. The V gene end was trimmed by 7 bases and the J gene end by 5 bases; junction bases not matched to a gene: 11.

This chain connects TRBV7-2 to TRBJ2-5; 8 nucleotides agree with TRBD1. Germline V gene data show CDR1 as SGHTA and CDR2 as FQGNSA. Germline trimming cut 3 bases from V and 5 bases from J; bases unmatched to any gene: 8. The CDR3 is 15 amino acids. The CDR3 sequence: CASSFGGQGTETQYF. In nucleotides, the CDR3 is TGTGCCAGCAGCTTCGGAGGACAGGGCACCGAGACCCAGTACTTC.

The chain uses TRBV3-1 (or the pseudogene TRBV3-2) and TRBJ2-7, with TRBD1 as a possible D gene (6 bases). The CDR3 spans 17 residues. V dropped 4 bases and J dropped 3 bases, with 22 bases sitting between them. CDR1 LGHDT and CDR2 YNNKEL come from the germline V gene (reference sequence). This chain's CDR3 is CASSRPALQGKGYEQYF. CDR3 DNA: TGTGCCAGCAGCCGGCCCGCCTTGCAGGGGAAGGGCTACGAGCAGTACTTC.

The CDR3: CASGNRGQGEETQYF. The CDR3 DNA is TGTGCTAGTGGTAACAGGGGGCAGGGGGAGGAGACCCAGTACTTC. The chain recombines TRBV12-5 with TRBJ2-5; 9 bases map to TRBD1. The CDR3 spans 15 residues. From germline, CDR1 is LGHNT and CDR2 FRNRAP. V was clipped by 5 bases and J by 5 bases; unmatched bases: 9.

The rearrangement links TRBV4-3 to TRBJ1-2; D unclear. CDR3 length equals 13 residues. The germline V gene has CDR1 LGHNA and CDR2 YSLEER. V gave up 0 bases and J gave up 8 bases, with 10 bases separating them. The CDR3 protein is CASSQEAGNGYTF. Written as DNA, the CDR3 is TGCGCCAGCAGCCAAGAGGCGGGGAACGGCTACACCTTC.

The rearrangement joins TRBV7-9 to TRBJ1-1, with TRBD1 matching over 7 bases. Losses at the gene ends were 5 bases for V and 6 bases for J; bases not matched to a gene: 18. CDR3 length: 17 amino acids. Per the germline V gene, CDR1 is SEHNR and CDR2 is FQNEAQ (reference sequence). The DNA of the CDR3 is TGTGCCAGCAGCCCGAAGGGCAGGGGGGAAATATCTGCTGAAGCTTTCTTT. As protein: CASSPKGRGEISAEAFF.

The sample holds one count of this clone. V and J are TRBV11-3 and TRBJ2-6, with TRBD2 matching 10 bases. V lost 0 bases to trimming and J lost 1 base; unmatched junction nucleotides: 9. Germline CDR1 and CDR2: SGHNT and YENEEA. This CDR3 comprises 20 residues. CDR3 sequence: CASSLDYATSGLSGANVLTF. In nucleotides, the CDR3 is TGTGCCAGCAGCTTAGACTATGCGACTAGCGGGTTATCTGGGGCCAACGTCCTGACTTTC.

The genes are TRBV2 and TRBJ2-1, with D possibly TRBD2 on 6 matching bases. The CDR3 has 13 amino acids. Germline CDR1 reads SNHLY; CDR2 reads FYNNEI. Trimming cost V 7 bases and J 3 bases, with 10 bases left between them. CDR3 bases: TGTGCCAGCAAGGAGGGAGACTACAATGAGCAGTTCTTC. Residues: CASKEGDYNEQFF.

The chain carries TRBV7-9 and TRBJ2-1; TRBD2 agrees at 11 bases. The CDR3 runs 14 residues. V gave up 5 bases and J gave up 4 bases; unmatched junction bases: 1. Germline V gene data show CDR1 as SEHNR and CDR2 as FQNEAQ (reference sequence). The CDR3 protein is CASSASGRYNEQFF. The CDR3 coding sequence is TGTGCCAGCAGCGCTAGCGGGAGGTACAATGAGCAGTTCTTC.

The rearrangement joins TRBV10-1 to TRBJ2-3; D is unclear. The CDR3 totals 13 residues. CDR1 WNHNN and CDR2 SYGVQD come from the germline V gene (reference sequence). V lost 4 bases and J 0 bases, leaving 5 bases between the germline ends. The CDR3 bases are TGCGCCAGCAGTGCCCTTAGCACAGATACGCAGTATTTT. This encodes CASSALSTDTQYF.

The chain joins TRBV5-1 to TRBJ2-3, with a tentative D call TRBD2 (5 bases). Per germline, CDR1 SGHRS and CDR2 YFSETQ. This CDR3 has 15 residues. V lost 0 bases and J 5 bases, leaving 13 bases between the germline ends. As DNA, the CDR3 is TGCGCCAGCAGCTTGGGTCCCGAGGGAATAGATACGCAGTATTTT. Amino acids: CASSLGPEGIDTQYF.

The rearrangement joins TRBV9 to TRBJ1-3, with 8 bases identical to TRBD1. The CDR3 extends over 16 amino acids. V was pared by 3 bases and J by 0 bases, with 5 bases of the junction left unmatched. Germline V gene lookup returns CDR1 SGDLS and CDR2 YYNGEE. The CDR3: CASSESTGASGNTIYF. CDR3 in DNA: TGTGCCAGCAGCGAATCGACAGGGGCCTCTGGAAACACCATATATTTT.

The chain joins TRBV28 to TRBJ1-6, with D unclear. The CDR3 loop spans 13 amino acids. CDR1 MDHEN and CDR2 SYDVKM come from the germline V gene. Trimming took off 3 bases at V and 9 bases at J, with 9 bases between the two ends. This CDR3 reads CASSLSGSSPLHF. Written as DNA, the CDR3 is TGTGCCAGCAGTTTGAGCGGTAGTTCACCCCTCCACTTT.

The gene calls are TRBV9 and TRBJ1-2, with TRBD1 as a possible D gene (5 bases). The CDR3 consists of 14 residues. V lost 1 base to trimming and J lost 5 bases, with 12 bases between them. The germline V gene has CDR1 SGDLS and CDR2 YYNGEE. The CDR3 is CASSVSSGSYGYTF. The DNA of the CDR3 is TGTGCCAGCAGCGTATCTTCAGGGTCTTATGGCTACACCTTC.

This clone was picked up one time. The gene calls are TRBV7-9 and TRBJ2-5; TRBD2 aligns across 14 bases. The V gene's germline CDR1 is SEHNR and CDR2 FQNEAQ (reference sequence). V shed 0 bases, J shed 4 bases, and the junction held 1 base outside the gene matches. This CDR3 has 16 residues. CDR3 sequence (DNA): TGTGCCAGCAGCTTAGCTGGACTAGCGGGAGGAGAGACCCAGTACTTC. Encoded protein: CASSLAGLAGGETQYF.

The CDR3 protein is CATIDGYNEQFF. CDR3 in DNA: TGTGCCACCATAGACGGGTACAATGAGCAGTTCTTC. The chain carries TRBV24-1 and TRBJ2-1; no firm D call. The V gene's germline CDR1 is KGHDR and CDR2 SFDVKD. The CDR3 extends over 12 amino acids. The V gene lost 8 bases and the J gene lost 4 bases, with 8 bases spanning the gap.